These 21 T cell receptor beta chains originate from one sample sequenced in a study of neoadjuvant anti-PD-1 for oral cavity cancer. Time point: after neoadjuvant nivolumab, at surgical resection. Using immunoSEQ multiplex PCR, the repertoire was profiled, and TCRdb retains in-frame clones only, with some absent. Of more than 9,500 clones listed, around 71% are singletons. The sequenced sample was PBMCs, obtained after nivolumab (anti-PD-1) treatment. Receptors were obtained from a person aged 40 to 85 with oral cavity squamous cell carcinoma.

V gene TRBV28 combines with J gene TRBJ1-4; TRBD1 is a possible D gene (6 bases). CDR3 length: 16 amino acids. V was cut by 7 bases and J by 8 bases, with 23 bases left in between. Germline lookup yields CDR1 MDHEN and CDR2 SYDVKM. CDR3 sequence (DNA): TGTGCCAGCACTACCCCCGGGGGGCTAATGGGAGAAAAACTGTTTTTT. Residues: CASTTPGGLMGEKLFF. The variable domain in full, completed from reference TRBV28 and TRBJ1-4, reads DVKVTQSSRYLVKRTGEKVFLECVQDMDHENMFWYRQDPGLGLRLIYFSYDVKMKEKGDIPEGYSVSREKKERFSLILESASTNQTSMYLCASTTPGGLMGEKLFFGSGTQLSVL.

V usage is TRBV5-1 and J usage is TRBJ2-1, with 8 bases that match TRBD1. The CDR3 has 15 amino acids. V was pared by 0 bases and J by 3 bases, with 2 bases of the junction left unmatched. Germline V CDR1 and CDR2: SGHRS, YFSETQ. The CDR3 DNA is TGCGCCAGCAGCTTGGGAACAGGGGGCTACAATGAGCAGTTCTTC. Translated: CASSLGTGGYNEQFF.

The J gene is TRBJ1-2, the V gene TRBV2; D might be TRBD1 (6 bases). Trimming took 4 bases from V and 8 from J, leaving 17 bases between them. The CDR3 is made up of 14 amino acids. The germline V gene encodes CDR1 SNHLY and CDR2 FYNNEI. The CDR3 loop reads CASSGAGDVRGYTF. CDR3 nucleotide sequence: TGTGCCAGCAGTGGGGCAGGGGATGTCAGGGGCTACACCTTC.

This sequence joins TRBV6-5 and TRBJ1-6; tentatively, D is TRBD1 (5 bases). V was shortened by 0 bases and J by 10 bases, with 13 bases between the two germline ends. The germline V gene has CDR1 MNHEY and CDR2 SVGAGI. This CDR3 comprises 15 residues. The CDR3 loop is CASSYSSGETSPLHF. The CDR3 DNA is TGTGCCAGCAGTTACTCCTCGGGGGAGACGTCACCCCTCCACTTT.

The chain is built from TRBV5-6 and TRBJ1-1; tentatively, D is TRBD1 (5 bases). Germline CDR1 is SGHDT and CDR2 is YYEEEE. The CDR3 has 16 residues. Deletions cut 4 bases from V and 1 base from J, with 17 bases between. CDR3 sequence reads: CASSPHFGDPNTEAFF. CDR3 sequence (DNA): TGTGCCAGCAGCCCACACTTTGGGGACCCGAACACTGAAGCTTTCTTT.

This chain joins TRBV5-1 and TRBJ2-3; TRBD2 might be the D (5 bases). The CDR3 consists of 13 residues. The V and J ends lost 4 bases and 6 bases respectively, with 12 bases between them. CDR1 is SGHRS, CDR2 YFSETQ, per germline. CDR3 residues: CASSPRGSDTQYF. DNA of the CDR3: TGCGCCAGCAGCCCCCGGGGTTCCGATACGCAGTATTTT.

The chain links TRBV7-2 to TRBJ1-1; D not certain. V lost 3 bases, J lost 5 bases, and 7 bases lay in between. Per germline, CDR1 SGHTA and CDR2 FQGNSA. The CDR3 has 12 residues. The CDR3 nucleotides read TGTGCCAGCAGCTTTACGGGAACTGAAGCTTTCTTT. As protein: CASSFTGTEAFF.

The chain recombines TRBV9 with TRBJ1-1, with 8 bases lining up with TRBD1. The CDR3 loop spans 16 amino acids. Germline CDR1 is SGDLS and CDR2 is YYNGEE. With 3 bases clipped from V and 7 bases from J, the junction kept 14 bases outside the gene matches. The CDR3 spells CASSAIPAQGAVEAFF. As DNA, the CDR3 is TGTGCCAGCAGCGCCATCCCCGCCCAGGGGGCGGTTGAAGCTTTCTTT.

CDR3 nucleotide sequence: TGTGCCAGCAGCTCGGGACTCTCGCCCCCAAACACCGGGGAGCTGTTTTTT. It is translated as CASSSGLSPPNTGELFF. V gene TRBV11-2 combines with J gene TRBJ2-2; tentative D call: TRBD2 (6 bases). The germline V gene encodes CDR1 SGHAT and CDR2 FQNNGV. The CDR3 sequence is 17 residues long. V was pared by 4 bases and J by 2 bases, with 17 bases between. The complete variable domain, with remaining parts taken from reference TRBV11-2 and TRBJ2-2, reads EAGVAQSPRYKIIEKRQSVAFWCNPISGHATLYWYQQILGQGPKLLIQFQNNGVVDDSQLPKDRFSAERLKGVDSTLKIQPAKLEDSAVYLCASSSGLSPPNTGELFFGEGSRLTVL.

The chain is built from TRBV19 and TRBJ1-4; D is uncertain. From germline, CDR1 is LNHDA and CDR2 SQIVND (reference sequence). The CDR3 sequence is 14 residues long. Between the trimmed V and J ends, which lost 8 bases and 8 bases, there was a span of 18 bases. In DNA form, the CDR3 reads TGTGCCAGTCGGGCTCGGAGGGAGCGGGAAAAACTGTTTTTT. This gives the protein CASRARREREKLFF.

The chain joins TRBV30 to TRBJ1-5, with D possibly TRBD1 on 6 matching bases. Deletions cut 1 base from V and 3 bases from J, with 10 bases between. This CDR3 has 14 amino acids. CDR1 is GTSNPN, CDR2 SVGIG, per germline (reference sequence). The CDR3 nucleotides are TGTGCCTGGAGTGCCGCGGGGGCCAATCAGCCCCAGCATTTT. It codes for CAWSAAGANQPQHF. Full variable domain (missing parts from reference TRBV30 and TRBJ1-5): SQTIHQWPATLVQPVGSPLSLECTVEGTSNPNLYWYRQAAGRGLQLLFYSVGIGQISSEVPQNLSASRPQDRQFILSSKKLLLSDSGFYLCAWSAAGANQPQHFGDGTRLSIL.

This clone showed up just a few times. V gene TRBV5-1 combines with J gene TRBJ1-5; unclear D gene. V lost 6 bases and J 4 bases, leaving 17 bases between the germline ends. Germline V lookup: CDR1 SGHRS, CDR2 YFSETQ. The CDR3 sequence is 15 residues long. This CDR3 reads CASNKIRAANQPQHF. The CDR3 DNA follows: TGCGCCAGCAACAAGATCCGGGCTGCAAATCAGCCCCAGCATTTT.

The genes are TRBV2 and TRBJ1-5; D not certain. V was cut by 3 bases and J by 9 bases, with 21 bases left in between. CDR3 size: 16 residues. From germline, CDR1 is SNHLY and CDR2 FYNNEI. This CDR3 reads CASSDNSGSYGRPQHF. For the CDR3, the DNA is TGTGCCAGCAGTGATAATTCCGGGTCCTACGGAAGGCCCCAGCATTTT.

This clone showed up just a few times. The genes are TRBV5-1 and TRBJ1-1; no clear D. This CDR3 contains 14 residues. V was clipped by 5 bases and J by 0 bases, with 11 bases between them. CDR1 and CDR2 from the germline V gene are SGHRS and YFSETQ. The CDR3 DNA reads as TGCGCCAGCAGATTTGGGGAAATGAACACTGAAGCTTTCTTT. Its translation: CASRFGEMNTEAFF.

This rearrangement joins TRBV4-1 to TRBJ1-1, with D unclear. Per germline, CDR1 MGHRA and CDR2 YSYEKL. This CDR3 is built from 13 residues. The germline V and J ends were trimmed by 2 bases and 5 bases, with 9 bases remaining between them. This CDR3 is CASSQKVGTEAFF. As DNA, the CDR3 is TGCGCCAGCAGCCAAAAGGTCGGGACTGAAGCTTTCTTT.

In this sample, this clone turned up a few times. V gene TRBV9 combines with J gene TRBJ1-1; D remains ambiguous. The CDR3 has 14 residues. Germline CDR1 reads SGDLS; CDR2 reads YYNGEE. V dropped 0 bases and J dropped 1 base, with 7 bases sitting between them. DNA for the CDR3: TGTGCCAGCAGCGTAGCTCTGGGGAACACTGAAGCTTTCTTT. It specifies CASSVALGNTEAFF.

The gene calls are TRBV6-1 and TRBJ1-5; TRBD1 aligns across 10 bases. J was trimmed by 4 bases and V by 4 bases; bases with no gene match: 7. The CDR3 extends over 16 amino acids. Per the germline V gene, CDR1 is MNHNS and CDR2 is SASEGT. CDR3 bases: TGTGCCAGCAGTGTTCCGGGACAGGGGTGGAATCAGCCCCAGCATTTT. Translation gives CASSVPGQGWNQPQHF.

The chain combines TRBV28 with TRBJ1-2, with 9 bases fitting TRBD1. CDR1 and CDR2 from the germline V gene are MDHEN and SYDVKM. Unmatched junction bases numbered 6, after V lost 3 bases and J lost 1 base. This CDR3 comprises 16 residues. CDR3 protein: CASSFRDREYNYGYTF. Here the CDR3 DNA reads TGTGCCAGCAGTTTCCGGGACAGGGAGTATAACTATGGCTACACCTTC.

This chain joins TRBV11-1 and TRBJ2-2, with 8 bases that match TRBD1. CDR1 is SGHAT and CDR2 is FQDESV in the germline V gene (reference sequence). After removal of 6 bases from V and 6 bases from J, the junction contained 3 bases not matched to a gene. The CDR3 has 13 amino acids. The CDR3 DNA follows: TGTGCCAGCAGTCCACAGGGGGCCGGGGAGCTGTTTTTT. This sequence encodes CASSPQGAGELFF.

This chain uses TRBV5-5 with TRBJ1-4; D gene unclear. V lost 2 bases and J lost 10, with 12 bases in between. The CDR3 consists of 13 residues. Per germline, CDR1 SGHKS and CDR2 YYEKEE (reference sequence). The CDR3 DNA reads TGTGCCAGCAGCTTCGTTAGTGACGGAAAACTGTTTTTT. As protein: CASSFVSDGKLFF. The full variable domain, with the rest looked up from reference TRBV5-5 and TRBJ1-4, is DAGVTQSPTHLIKTRGQQVTLRCSPISGHKSVSWYQQVLGQGPQFIFQYYEKEERGRGNFPDRFSARQFPNYSSELNVNALLLGDSALYLCASSFVSDGKLFFGSGTQLSVL.

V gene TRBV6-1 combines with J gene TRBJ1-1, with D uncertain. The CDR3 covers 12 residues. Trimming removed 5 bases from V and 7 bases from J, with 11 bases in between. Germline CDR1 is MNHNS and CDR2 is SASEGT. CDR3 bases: TGTGCCAGCAGTCCGACCCGGGGTGAAGCTTTCTTT. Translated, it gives CASSPTRGEAFF.